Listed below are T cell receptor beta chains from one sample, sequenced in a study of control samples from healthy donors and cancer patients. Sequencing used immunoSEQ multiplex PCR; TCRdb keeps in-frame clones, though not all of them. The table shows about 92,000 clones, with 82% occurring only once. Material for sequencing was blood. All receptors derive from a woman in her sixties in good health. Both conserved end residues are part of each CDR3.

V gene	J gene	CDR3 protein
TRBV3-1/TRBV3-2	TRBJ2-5	CASSQGTSGIIKQYF
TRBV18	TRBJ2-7	CASSPKGYSYEQYF
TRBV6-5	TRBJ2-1	CASSSLAGGYNEQFF
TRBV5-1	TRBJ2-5	CASNLNARGSQETQYF
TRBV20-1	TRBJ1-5	CSASPLQDGDRPQHF
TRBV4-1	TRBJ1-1	CASSQALRTGAEAFF
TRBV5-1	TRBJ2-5	CASSSGTGGYQETQYF
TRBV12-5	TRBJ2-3	CASGLSTDTQYF
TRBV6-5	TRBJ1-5	CASTNVGGGNQPQHF
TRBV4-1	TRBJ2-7	CASSQGTGKYEQYF
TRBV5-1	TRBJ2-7	CASSRDKIYEQYF
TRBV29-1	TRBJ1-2	CSVDGLNYGYTF
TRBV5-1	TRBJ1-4	CASSGETGDNEKLFF
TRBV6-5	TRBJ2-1	CASSYSVAANEQFF
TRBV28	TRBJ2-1	CASSQMDSNNEQFF
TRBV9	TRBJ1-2	CASSPRIDGGYTF
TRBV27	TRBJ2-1	CASSPNLGRGNEQFF
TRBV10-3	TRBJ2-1	CAISDPLRGTNEQFF
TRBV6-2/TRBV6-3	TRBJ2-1	CASSYTTDEQFF
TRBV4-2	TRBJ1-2	CASEQTGGYGYTF
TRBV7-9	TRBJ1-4	CASSLASTHRGTNEKLFF
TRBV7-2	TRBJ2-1	CASSSRSGASYNEQFF
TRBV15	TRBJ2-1	CATSRERGEQFF
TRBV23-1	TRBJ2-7	CASRPIDRRVPHSYEQYF
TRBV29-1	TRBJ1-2	CSGLKTGVGYTF
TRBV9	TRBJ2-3	CASSVAGGGAPDTQYF
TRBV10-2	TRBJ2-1	CASSDPERFF